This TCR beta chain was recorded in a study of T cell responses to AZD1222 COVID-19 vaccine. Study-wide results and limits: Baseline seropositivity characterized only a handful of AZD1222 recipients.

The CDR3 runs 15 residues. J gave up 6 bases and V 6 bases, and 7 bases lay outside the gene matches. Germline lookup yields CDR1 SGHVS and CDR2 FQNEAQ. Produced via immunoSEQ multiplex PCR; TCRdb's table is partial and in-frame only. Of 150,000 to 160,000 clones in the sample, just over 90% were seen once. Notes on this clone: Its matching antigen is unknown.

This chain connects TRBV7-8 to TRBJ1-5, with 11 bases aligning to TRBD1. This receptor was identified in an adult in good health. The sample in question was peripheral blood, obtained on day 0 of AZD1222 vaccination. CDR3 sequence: CASSKGTGGRQPQHF. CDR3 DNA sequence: TGTGCCAGCAGTAAAGGGACAGGGGGTCGTCAGCCCCAGCATTTT.